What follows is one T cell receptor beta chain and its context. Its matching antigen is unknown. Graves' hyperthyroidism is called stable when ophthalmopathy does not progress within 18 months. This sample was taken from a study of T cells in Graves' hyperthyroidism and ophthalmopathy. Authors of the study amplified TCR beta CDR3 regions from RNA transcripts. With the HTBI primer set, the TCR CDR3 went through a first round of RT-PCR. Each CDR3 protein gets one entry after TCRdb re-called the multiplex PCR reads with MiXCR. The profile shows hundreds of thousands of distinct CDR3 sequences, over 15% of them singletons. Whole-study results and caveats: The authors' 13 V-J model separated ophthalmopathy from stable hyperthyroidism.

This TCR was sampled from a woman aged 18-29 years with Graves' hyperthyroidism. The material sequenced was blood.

Written as DNA, the CDR3 is TGCGCCAGCAGGGGGGGGGACAGTCTTACCGGGGAGCTGTTTTTT. Its translation: CASRGGDSLTGELFF. This sequence joins TRBV10-2 and TRBJ2-2; possibly TRBD1 or TRBD2 for D (7 bases each). Germline loops: CDR1 WSHSY, CDR2 SAAADI. The CDR3 is made up of 15 amino acids. V shed 6 bases and J shed 5 bases, with 16 bases lying between them.